Listed below are T cell receptor beta chains from one sample, sequenced in a study of T cells in Graves' hyperthyroidism and ophthalmopathy. TCRdb re-derived calls from the multiplex PCR reads in MiXCR, one entry per CDR3 protein. The sample lists some 720,000 distinct CDR3 sequences; 16% were seen once. Sample: blood. These receptors came from a man in his late teens or twenties with Graves' hyperthyroidism. Both conserved end residues are part of each CDR3. A D gene is named only where the DNA matches it firmly. Expanded clones are given a class, and other clones once, few, many or no size at all.

clone_size	j_call	d_call	v_call	cdr3_aa	cdr3_nt
-	TRBJ2-6	-	TRBV11-2	CASSRVGLGLGANVLTF	TGTGCCAGCAGCCGAGTGGGGTTGGGGCTGGGGGCCAACGTCCTGACTTTC
-	TRBJ1-5	TRBD1	TRBV20-1	CSAKRDSRRGNQPQHF	TGCAGTGCTAAACGGGACAGCCGGCGGGGCAATCAGCCCCAGCATTTT
few	TRBJ1-2	-	TRBV7-8	CASSLTNRALDGYTF	TGTGCCAGCAGCTTAACGAACAGGGCATTGGATGGCTACACCTTC
-	TRBJ1-1	TRBD1	TRBV28	CASRSLGQGAMYTEAFF	TGTGCCAGCAGATCTCTCGGACAGGGGGCGATGTACACTGAAGCTTTCTTT
many	TRBJ1-1	-	TRBV11-2	CASSLSLEAFF	TGTGCCAGCAGCTTAAGCCTAGAAGCTTTCTTT
-	TRBJ1-2	TRBD1	TRBV24-1	CATSEGAGSGGYTF	TGTGCCACCAGCGAGGGGGCAGGGAGCGGTGGCTACACCTTC
-	TRBJ2-3	TRBD2	TRBV20-1	CSARALAGGYTDTQYF	TGCAGTGCTAGAGCCCTAGCGGGAGGGTACACAGATACGCAGTATTTT
-	TRBJ2-4	-	TRBV2	CASNPGTGHTGGDKNIQYF	TGTGCCAGCAACCCGGGGACAGGGCACACGGGAGGGGACAAAAACATTCAGTACTTC
-	TRBJ1-5	-	TRBV4-2	CASSQEGAPVSNQPQHF	TGTGCCAGCAGCCAAGAAGGGGCACCGGTTAGCAATCAGCCCCAGCATTTT
many	TRBJ1-4	-	TRBV12-3/TRBV12-4	CASSLGSPSRKEKLFF	TGTGCCAGCAGTTTGGGCAGTCCTTCACGTAAGGAAAAACTGTTTTTT
many	TRBJ2-3	-	TRBV7-9	CASSQGAGTTDTQYF	TGTGCCAGCAGCCAAGGAGCGGGTACCACAGATACGCAGTATTTT
many	TRBJ2-1	TRBD2	TRBV28	CASSLGLAGRYEQFF	TGTGCCAGCAGTTTAGGGCTAGCGGGAAGGTATGAGCAGTTCTTC
many	TRBJ1-5	-	TRBV2	CASSDRGDNQPQHF	TGTGCCAGCAGTGATCGGGGAGATAATCAGCCCCAGCATTTT
many	TRBJ1-5	-	TRBV15	CATSRDPPRGNQPQHF	TGTGCCACCAGCAGAGATCCCCCCCGGGGGAATCAGCCCCAGCATTTT
many	TRBJ1-5	-	TRBV2	CASSAMRGEGGNQPQHF	TGTGCCAGCAGTGCGATGCGTGGGGAAGGGGGCAATCAGCCCCAGCATTTT
many	TRBJ2-3	-	TRBV3-1	CASSYGTDTQYF	TGTGCCAGCAGCTACGGCACAGATACGCAGTATTTT
few	TRBJ1-1	-	TRBV2	CASSARGGRPEAFF	TGTGCCAGCAGTGCCCGGGGAGGGCGCCCTGAAGCTTTCTTT
many	TRBJ2-7	TRBD2	TRBV7-2	CASSPTSGRAGEQYF	TGTGCCAGCAGCCCTACTAGCGGGAGGGCCGGCGAGCAGTACTTC
few	TRBJ1-1	-	TRBV2	CASLTTGNTEAFF	TGTGCCAGCCTTACCACAGGGAACACTGAAGCTTTCTTT
-	TRBJ2-2	TRBD2	TRBV12-3/TRBV12-4	CASSLAILAGANTGELFF	TGTGCCAGCAGTTTAGCGATCCTAGCGGGCGCGAACACCGGGGAGCTGTTTTTT
many	TRBJ2-7	-	TRBV30	CAWSLPWNPYEQYF	TGTGCCTGGAGTCTCCCCTGGAACCCCTACGAGCAGTACTTC
many	TRBJ2-7	-	TRBV6-1	CASSLTNRDEQYF	TGTGCCAGCAGTCTAACTAACAGGGATGAGCAGTACTTC
few	TRBJ2-7	-	TRBV10-3	CAIRLGTPSSYEQYF	TGTGCCATCAGACTCGGGACTCCGAGCTCCTACGAGCAGTACTTC
many	TRBJ2-2	TRBD2	TRBV3-1	CASSQGTRSGELFF	TGTGCCAGCAGCCAAGGGACTAGGTCCGGGGAGCTGTTTTTT
many	TRBJ1-1	-	TRBV27	CATGRTTAEAFF	TGTGCCACCGGGAGGACTACCGCGGAAGCTTTCTTT
many	TRBJ1-5	-	TRBV28	CASSATRISHFSNQPQHF	TGTGCCAGCAGCGCAACCCGGATATCTCATTTTAGCAATCAGCCCCAGCATTTT
-	TRBJ2-7	-	TRBV20-1	CSADQSGRSYEQYF	TGCAGTGCGGACCAGTCGGGGCGCTCCTACGAGCAGTACTTC
-	TRBJ2-2	TRBD2	TRBV10-2	CASSETSGRSGELFF	TGCGCCAGCAGTGAGACTAGCGGGAGATCCGGGGAGCTGTTTTTT
many	TRBJ2-7	-	TRBV20-1	CSANVGSTYEQYF	TGCAGTGCTAACGTGGGGTCGACCTACGAGCAGTACTTC